This T cell receptor (beta chain) was identified during a study of blood T cells in healthy people across ages. The authors ran a second PCR of 7 to 11 cycles using a sample-barcoded 5' primer and a J-beta primer mix. TCRdb reprocessed the 5' RACE reads with MiXCR, giving one entry per CDR3 protein. The sample holds approximately 900,000 distinct CDR3 sequences, about 28% seen once. Germline V gene lookup returns CDR1 GTSNPN and CDR2 SVGIG (reference sequence). This CDR3 has 13 amino acids. J gave up 5 bases and V 0 bases, and 3 bases lay outside the gene matches. The sample was also reused in another study, on T cells of mothers and their children. Turning to that study: Regardless of relatedness, pairs show thymic selection shaping TCR recombination output in a similar manner.

V usage is TRBV30 and J usage is TRBJ2-7; 8 bases are shared with TRBD1. This receptor was taken from a woman in her thirties or forties in good health. Material: blood. The CDR3 reads CAWSVDRGDEQYF. In DNA form, the CDR3 reads TGTGCCTGGAGTGTCGACAGGGGTGACGAGCAGTACTTC.